Here is one T cell receptor (beta chain) with its context. This entry belongs to a study of T cells after posttransplantation cyclophosphamide. Sequencing was performed with immunoSEQ multiplex PCR; in TCRdb, only in-frame clones are kept and a portion is missing. The repertoire holds 20,000 to 25,000 clones, with 95% to 98% as singletons. The naive gate required viable CD3+CD4+ or CD3+CD8+ cells with CCR7+CD45RA+CD45RO-CD95-CD27+CD28+ phenotype. The V end was cut by 4 bases, the J end by 0 bases, with 14 bases between. CDR1 is SGHRS, CDR2 YFSETQ, per germline. The CDR3 has 15 residues. Source material: naive CD4+ T cells sorted from PBMCs. This rearrangement joins TRBV5-1 to TRBJ2-7, with D possibly TRBD2 on 7 matching bases. This sequence originates from a man aged 50-60 years in good health, CMV-negative, and a related stem cell transplant donor. The CDR3 region has the DNA TGCGCCAGCAGCCCGGGGGGCGGAAGCTCCTACGAGCAGTACTTC. Protein sequence: CASSPGGGSSYEQYF.